Shown below are 18 T cell receptor beta chains from a single sample sequenced in a study of cytomegalovirus exposure and HLA in healthy donors. Using immunoSEQ multiplex PCR, the repertoire was profiled, and TCRdb retains in-frame clones only, with some absent. The sample consists of about 140,000 clones, approximately 82% of them appearing once. Sequenced sample: PBMCs. The receptors stem from a man younger than 40 in good health and CMV-seropositive.

The chain recombines TRBV6-5 with TRBJ2-1; TRBD2 matches 12 bases. The CDR3 is 14 amino acids. V was clipped by 6 bases and J by 7 bases; unmatched bases: 4. Germline CDR1 and CDR2: MNHEY and SVGAGI. The CDR3 nucleotides read TGTGCCAGCAGCCCTAGCGGGAGGGGGAATGAGCAGTTCTTC. Protein sequence: CASSPSGRGNEQFF.

CDR3 nucleotides: TGTGCCAGCAGTTCAACAGGGGGAGTAGGGCAAGAGACCCAGTACTTC. This translates into CASSSTGGVGQETQYF. The rearrangement joins TRBV7-9 to TRBJ2-5; 8 nucleotides align to TRBD1. After removal of 6 bases from V and 2 bases from J, the junction contained 11 bases not matched to a gene. Germline V lookup: CDR1 SEHNR, CDR2 FQNEAQ (reference sequence). CDR3 size: 16 residues.

The chain is built from TRBV29-1 and TRBJ2-7; no firm D call. Trimming took 6 bases from V and 4 from J, leaving 10 bases between them. Germline-derived CDR1 and CDR2 are SQVTM and ANQGSEA. The CDR3 sequence is 11 residues long. In nucleotides, the CDR3 is TGCAGCGTGGCAGAAGAATACGAGCAGTACTTC. Its protein product is CSVAEEYEQYF.

The chain couples TRBV11-2 to TRBJ2-7; tentatively, D is TRBD1 (6 bases). Deletions cut 2 bases from V and 7 bases from J, with 15 bases between. Looked up from germline, CDR1 is SGHAT and CDR2 is FQNNGV. The CDR3 runs 14 residues. The CDR3 protein is CASSLQGTRLEQYF. The CDR3 DNA reads as TGTGCCAGCAGCTTACAGGGGACAAGATTGGAGCAGTACTTC.

The chain combines TRBV28 with TRBJ2-7; D may be TRBD1 (5 bases). CDR3 length equals 13 residues. Germline CDR1 reads MDHEN; CDR2 reads SYDVKM. The V gene lost 2 bases and the J gene lost 2 bases, with 7 bases spanning the gap. The DNA of the CDR3 is TGTGCCAGCAGTTTAACAGGCGCCTACGAGCAGTACTTC. Translated, it gives CASSLTGAYEQYF.

V usage is TRBV29-1 and J usage is TRBJ2-3; weak D call: TRBD2 (7 bases). Trimming took 7 bases from V and 0 from J, leaving 17 bases between them. In germline, CDR1 is SQVTM, CDR2 ANQGSEA. This CDR3 has 15 residues. The CDR3 nucleotides are TGCAGCGGGGGGGGCGGCGGGATGAGCACAGATACGCAGTATTTT. This encodes CSGGGGGMSTDTQYF.

The gene calls are TRBV9 and TRBJ1-5; D uncertain. With 3 bases removed from V and 2 bases from J, the gap between germline ends came to 12 bases. This CDR3 spans 15 amino acids. Germline V CDR1 and CDR2: SGDLS, YYNGEE. This CDR3 reads CASSASVLGNQPQHF. The CDR3 DNA is TGTGCCAGCAGCGCCAGTGTCTTGGGCAATCAGCCCCAGCATTTT.

The chain joins TRBV27 to TRBJ1-2; 9 nucleotides align to TRBD1. In germline, CDR1 is MNHEY, CDR2 SMNVEV (reference sequence). The length of the CDR3 is 15 residues. V shed 7 bases, J shed 3 bases, and the junction held 9 bases outside the gene matches. The CDR3 DNA sequence: TGTGCCAGCAAGAACAGGGGGCTGTTGGACTATGGCTACACCTTC. This translates into CASKNRGLLDYGYTF.

The rearrangement joins TRBV9 to TRBJ2-1; D might be TRBD2 (5 bases). Germline assignment: CDR1 SGDLS and CDR2 YYNGEE. The CDR3 covers 16 residues. V was shortened by 0 bases and J by 7 bases, with 17 bases between the two germline ends. CDR3 region: CASSVVPGNLGNEQFF. As DNA, the CDR3 is TGTGCCAGCAGCGTAGTTCCGGGGAATTTAGGGAATGAGCAGTTCTTC.

This clone was picked up many times. This sequence joins TRBV9 and TRBJ2-1; 11 nucleotides line up with TRBD2. Germline CDR1 reads SGDLS; CDR2 reads YYNGEE. V lost 4 bases and J lost 10; bases outside the gene matches: 13. CDR3 length: 16 residues. The CDR3 protein is CASSLTSGSGLEEQFF. Written as DNA, the CDR3 is TGTGCCAGCAGCCTAACTAGCGGGAGTGGATTGGAGGAGCAGTTCTTC.

DNA of the CDR3: TGTGCCAGCTCAAGGGGGACGGGAGAGACCCAGTACTTC. Protein product: CASSRGTGETQYF. The rearrangement links TRBV18 to TRBJ2-5, with a weak D call TRBD1 (6 bases). The CDR3 has 13 amino acids. V lost 5 bases and J 4 bases, leaving 11 bases between the germline ends. CDR1 KGHSH and CDR2 LQKENI come from the germline V gene.

The chain is built from TRBV18 and TRBJ1-1; D possibly corresponds to TRBD1 (5 bases). The V and J ends lost 4 bases and 1 base respectively, with 10 bases between them. Germline V gene sequence: CDR1 KGHSH, CDR2 LQKENI. CDR3 length equals 14 residues. CDR3 sequence (DNA): TGTGCCAGCTCACACGACAGAACGAACACTGAAGCTTTCTTT. It codes for CASSHDRTNTEAFF.

The rearrangement uses TRBV6-1 and TRBJ2-7, with D perhaps matching TRBD2 (6 bases). V was cut by 2 bases and J by 0 bases, with 14 bases left in between. The CDR3 has 16 amino acids. Looked up from germline, CDR1 is MNHNS and CDR2 is SASEGT. CDR3 loop: CASSESHVGGSYEQYF. The DNA of the CDR3 is TGTGCCAGCAGTGAAAGTCACGTCGGGGGCTCCTACGAGCAGTACTTC.

The rearrangement links TRBV4-3 to TRBJ2-1; 10 bases line up with TRBD2. J lost 6 bases, V lost 5 bases, and 7 bases had no gene match. The CDR3 totals 15 residues. Germline V gene data show CDR1 as LGHNA and CDR2 as YSLEER. CDR3 DNA sequence: TGCGCCAGCAGCGATGCAGCGGGGGGGGTCAATGAGCAGTTCTTC. Protein sequence: CASSDAAGGVNEQFF.

The chain carries TRBV5-1 and TRBJ1-2; tentative D call: TRBD1 (5 bases). The germline V and J ends were trimmed by 2 bases and 2 bases, with 10 bases remaining between them. Germline CDR1 and CDR2: SGHRS and YFSETQ. CDR3 length equals 14 residues. CDR3 amino acids: CASSFLDSNYGYTF. The CDR3 region has the DNA TGCGCCAGCAGCTTCCTAGACAGCAACTATGGCTACACCTTC.

The chain joins TRBV5-1 to TRBJ1-1; perhaps TRBD1 as D (6 bases). Germline CDR1 and CDR2: SGHRS and YFSETQ. The CDR3 sequence is 13 residues long. Trimming took 4 bases from V and 5 from J, leaving 12 bases between them. The CDR3 region has the DNA TGCGCCAGCAGCGCAACAGGGTTTACTGAAGCTTTCTTT. Translation: CASSATGFTEAFF.

The gene calls are TRBV25-1 and TRBJ1-2; maybe TRBD1 (5 bases). Trimming left V 3 bases short and J 4 bases short, with 12 bases between. Germline assignment: CDR1 MGHDK and CDR2 SYGVNS. This CDR3 contains 14 residues. The chain's CDR3 is CASSDTQGSYGYTF. In DNA, the CDR3 is TGTGCCAGCAGTGACACTCAGGGAAGCTATGGCTACACCTTC.

This chain's CDR3 is CASSQDVAVGGSGNTIYF. CDR3 DNA sequence: TGCGCCAGCAGCCAAGATGTGGCAGTAGGAGGATCTGGAAACACCATATATTTT. V and J are TRBV4-3 and TRBJ1-3; D gene uncertain. Germline lookup yields CDR1 LGHNA and CDR2 YSLEER. This CDR3 comprises 18 residues. Trimming pared 0 bases from V and 1 base from J, leaving 16 bases between.